Below are 19 T cell receptor beta chains sequenced from a single sample in a study of blood T cell repertoires in COVID-19. Libraries were prepared by immunoSEQ multiplex PCR; TCRdb keeps only in-frame clonotypes and omits some of them. The sample has 150,000 to 200,000 clones, 86% seen once. Sequenced input: peripheral blood. These receptors all stem from a woman in her 70s with acute or convalescent COVID-19.

The chain uses TRBV19 and TRBJ1-1, with D perhaps matching TRBD1 (5 bases). V shed 7 bases and J shed 6 bases, with 18 bases lying between them. Germline V gene data show CDR1 as LNHDA and CDR2 as SQIVND (reference sequence). This CDR3 is built from 14 residues. DNA for the CDR3: TGTGCCAGTACTCGGGCCTATGGGGCAGCTGAAGCTTTCTTT. This sequence encodes CASTRAYGAAEAFF.

A few counts support this clone. This chain joins TRBV6-5 and TRBJ2-3, with 12 bases identical to TRBD2. The J segment lost 3 bases and the V segment lost 7 bases, leaving 5 bases of the junction unmatched. The CDR3 extends over 15 amino acids. CDR1 and CDR2 (germline): MNHEY, SVGAGI. CDR3 coding DNA: TGTGCCAGCACAGCTAGCGGGGGGGGAACAGATACGCAGTATTTT. Residues: CASTASGGGTDTQYF.

The CDR3 reads CASSSGLAGAYTQYF. In DNA form, the CDR3 reads TGCGCCAGCAGCTCGGGACTAGCGGGAGCATATACGCAGTATTTT. The chain uses TRBV5-1 and TRBJ2-3; TRBD2 matches 14 bases. CDR3 length: 15 amino acids. Per the germline V gene, CDR1 is SGHRS and CDR2 is YFSETQ. V shed 3 bases and J 7 bases; nucleotides not matched to a gene: 4.

The V and J genes are TRBV7-6 and TRBJ2-1; 14 bases align to TRBD2. Looked up from germline, CDR1 is SGHVS and CDR2 is FNYEAQ. The ends lost 6 bases at V and 0 bases at J; junction bases unmatched: 13. CDR3 length: 20 residues. The chain's CDR3 is CASRGNPGLAGVFSYNEQFF. The CDR3 DNA reads TGTGCCAGCAGGGGCAACCCGGGACTAGCGGGAGTATTCTCCTACAATGAGCAGTTCTTC. Full variable domain (rest looked up from reference TRBV7-6 and TRBJ2-1): GAGVSQSPRYKVTKRGQDVALRCDPISGHVSLYWYRQALGQGPEFLTYFNYEAQQDKSGLPNDRFSAERPEGSISTLTIQRTEQRDSAMYRCASRGNPGLAGVFSYNEQFFGPGTRLTVL.

CDR3 nucleotides: TGTGCCACCAGCAGAGAAAGGACTAGCGGCGACGAGCAGTACTTC. Translation: CATSRERTSGDEQYF. The gene calls are TRBV15 and TRBJ2-7, with 10 bases aligning to TRBD2. Germline assignment: CDR1 LNHNV and CDR2 YYDKDF (reference sequence). The V gene end was trimmed by 0 bases and the J gene end by 5 bases; junction bases not matched to a gene: 4. The CDR3 runs 15 residues.

The chain links TRBV19 to TRBJ2-7, with 7 nucleotides matching TRBD1. Germline values: CDR1 LNHDA, CDR2 SQIVND (reference sequence). Germline trimming cut 4 bases from V and 3 bases from J; bases unmatched to any gene: 12. This CDR3 region has 16 residues. CDR3 DNA: TGTGCCAGTAGTAAAAGGCTCCGGGGACAGCTCTACGAGCAGTACTTC. Its protein product is CASSKRLRGQLYEQYF.

The CDR3: CASSGTDSGNTIYF. The CDR3 DNA reads as TGTGCCAGCAGCGGAACAGACTCTGGAAACACCATATATTTT. V usage is TRBV9 and J usage is TRBJ1-3; D not certain. This CDR3 contains 14 residues. Trimming pared 3 bases from V and 0 bases from J, leaving 7 bases between. The V gene's germline CDR1 is SGDLS and CDR2 YYNGEE.

The rearrangement links TRBV5-1 to TRBJ1-2, with D uncertain. Germline values: CDR1 SGHRS, CDR2 YFSETQ. The CDR3 covers 13 residues. Between the trimmed V and J ends, which lost 0 bases and 7 bases, there was a span of 10 bases. The CDR3 loop is CASSLGLRFGYTF. Written as DNA, the CDR3 is TGCGCCAGCAGCTTGGGCTTACGGTTTGGCTACACCTTC.

This clone was detected once. The chain couples TRBV3-1 (or the pseudogene TRBV3-2) to TRBJ2-5; tentative D call: TRBD2 (5 bases). The germline gives CDR1 LGHDT, CDR2 YNNKEL (reference sequence). Trimming pared 7 bases from V and 2 bases from J, leaving 14 bases between. This CDR3 is built from 14 residues. CDR3 DNA: TGTGCCAGCACCTACGGACTGGCTCAAGAGACCCAGTACTTC. As protein: CASTYGLAQETQYF.

The rearrangement links TRBV7-2 to TRBJ1-1; unclear D gene. Germline CDR1 and CDR2: SGHTA and FQGNSA. The length of the CDR3 is 15 residues. Trimming pared 1 base from V and 5 bases from J, leaving 14 bases between. The CDR3 protein is CASSLVEGSGTEAFF. The CDR3 coding sequence is TGTGCCAGCAGCTTAGTGGAGGGTTCGGGGACTGAAGCTTTCTTT.

The chain recombines TRBV11-2 with TRBJ1-1; the D gene is possibly TRBD1 (5 bases). V lost 6 bases and J 6 bases, leaving 11 bases between the germline ends. The CDR3 has 12 residues. CDR1 SGHAT and CDR2 FQNNGV come from the germline V gene. The CDR3 nucleotides are TGTGCCAGCAGTTCCAGGGTAGCTGAAGCTTTCTTT. As protein: CASSSRVAEAFF.

This chain connects TRBV4-1 to TRBJ2-7; weak D call: TRBD1 (6 bases). The CDR3 runs 14 residues. V was trimmed by 2 bases and J by 3 bases, leaving 11 bases between them. Germline values: CDR1 MGHRA, CDR2 YSYEKL. The CDR3 loop is CASSQLLQGYEQYF. The DNA for the CDR3 is TGCGCCAGCAGCCAACTGCTACAGGGCTACGAGCAGTACTTC.

The chain combines TRBV28 with TRBJ1-2; 8 positions agree with TRBD1. From germline, CDR1 is MDHEN and CDR2 SYDVKM. V shed 7 bases and J 8 bases; nucleotides not matched to a gene: 15. The CDR3 consists of 15 residues. CDR3 in amino acids: CASILGAGGPSGYTF. The CDR3 coding sequence is TGTGCCAGCATCCTGGGAGCAGGGGGCCCCTCAGGCTACACCTTC.

This clone was seen a handful of times. The V and J genes are TRBV2 and TRBJ1-2; a weak D match, TRBD1 (5 bases). Between the trimmed V and J ends, which lost 6 bases and 4 bases, there was a span of 9 bases. Germline V CDR1 and CDR2: SNHLY, FYNNEI. The CDR3 contains 12 residues. CDR3 sequence (DNA): TGTGCCAGCAGGTACGACAGCTATGGCTACACCTTC. Its translation: CASRYDSYGYTF.

This chain joins TRBV10-3 and TRBJ1-1; 7 bases line up with TRBD1. The CDR3 runs to 16 residues. V lost 6 bases and J lost 3; bases outside the gene matches: 13. Germline V CDR1 and CDR2: ENHRY, SYGVKD. The CDR3 is CAIRPQLVRGDTEAFF. CDR3 coding DNA: TGTGCCATCAGACCCCAACTCGTCAGGGGGGACACTGAAGCTTTCTTT.

This clone was detected only once. This chain uses TRBV10-3 with TRBJ2-5; the D is unclear. In germline, CDR1 is ENHRY, CDR2 SYGVKD. The CDR3 is 12 residues long. V lost 6 bases and J 4 bases, leaving 9 bases between the germline ends. This CDR3 is CAISSSVETQYF. CDR3 sequence (DNA): TGTGCCATCAGCTCCTCGGTAGAGACCCAGTACTTC.

The chain's CDR3 is CASRPGQGNTEAFF. CDR3 nucleotide sequence: TGCGCCAGCAGACCCGGACAGGGGAACACTGAAGCTTTCTTT. The rearrangement uses TRBV10-2 and TRBJ1-1; TRBD1 agrees at 8 bases. CDR1 is WSHSY and CDR2 is SAAADI in the germline V gene. The trim removed 6 bases at V and 1 base at J, leaving 4 bases unmatched. CDR3 length equals 14 residues.

The CDR3 here is CASTPGTGSGYTF. CDR3 nucleotide sequence: TGTGCCAGCACCCCCGGGACAGGCTCTGGCTACACCTTC. This chain uses TRBV12-3 or TRBV12-4 with TRBJ1-2; the match to TRBD1 covers 8 bases. This CDR3 is built from 13 residues. Unmatched junction bases numbered 8, after V lost 7 bases and J lost 7 bases.

This rearrangement joins TRBV3-1 (or the pseudogene TRBV3-2) to TRBJ2-1; D may be TRBD1 (5 bases). The ends were cut back, 10 bases at V and 10 bases at J, with 23 bases in the middle. In germline, CDR1 is LGHDT, CDR2 YNNKEL (reference sequence). This CDR3 is 14 amino acids long. The CDR3 protein is CATSTWGSLVEQFF. The CDR3 bases are TGTGCCACGTCTACGTGGGGCTCCCTCGTGGAGCAGTTCTTC.